This T cell receptor (beta chain) originates from a study of blood T cell repertoires in COVID-19. At the level of the study: Italy, Spain and the United States were the sources of the convalescent and acute COVID-19 samples. Sample material is recorded as cDNA or gDNA derived from T cells, B-cell-depleted T cells, or PBMCs.

With V trimmed by 6 bases and J by 3 bases, 4 bases remained unmatched. The CDR3 sequence is 14 residues long. Germline loops: CDR1 SEHNR, CDR2 FQNEAQ (reference sequence). In the authors' methods: It was from reference gene primer amplification that nucleated cell counts were estimated. Only in-frame clones appear in the TCRdb table, and some are missing; sequencing was by immunoSEQ multiplex PCR. The V and J calls and clone size are taken from that table; D and trimming were inferred from the DNA. The sample shows under 85,000 clones, about four fifths of them seen only once. V gene TRBV7-9 combines with J gene TRBJ2-5, with TRBD1 matching over 10 bases. The TCR sequence derives from a man at least 80 years old with active or convalescent COVID-19. The sample was peripheral blood. In DNA form, the CDR3 reads TGTGCCAGCAGAATCGGACAGGGGGAAGAGACCCAGTACTTC. Translating gives CASRIGQGEETQYF.